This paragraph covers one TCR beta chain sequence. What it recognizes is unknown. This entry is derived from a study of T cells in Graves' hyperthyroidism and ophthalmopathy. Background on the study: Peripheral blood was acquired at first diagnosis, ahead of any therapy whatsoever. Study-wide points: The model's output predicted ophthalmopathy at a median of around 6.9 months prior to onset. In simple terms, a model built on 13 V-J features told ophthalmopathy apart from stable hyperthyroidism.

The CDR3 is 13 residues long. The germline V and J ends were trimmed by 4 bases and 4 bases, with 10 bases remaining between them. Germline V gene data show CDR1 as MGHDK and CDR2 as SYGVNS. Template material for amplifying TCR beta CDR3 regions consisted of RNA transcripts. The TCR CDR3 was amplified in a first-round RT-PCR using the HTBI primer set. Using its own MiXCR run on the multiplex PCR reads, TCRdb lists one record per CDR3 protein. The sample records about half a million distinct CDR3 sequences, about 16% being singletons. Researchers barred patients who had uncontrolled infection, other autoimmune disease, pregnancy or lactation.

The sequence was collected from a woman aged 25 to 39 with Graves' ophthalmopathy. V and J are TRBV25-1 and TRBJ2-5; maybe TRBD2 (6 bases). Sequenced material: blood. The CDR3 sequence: CASSGLGVETQYF. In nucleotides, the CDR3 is TGTGCCAGCAGTGGACTAGGGGTAGAGACCCAGTACTTC.